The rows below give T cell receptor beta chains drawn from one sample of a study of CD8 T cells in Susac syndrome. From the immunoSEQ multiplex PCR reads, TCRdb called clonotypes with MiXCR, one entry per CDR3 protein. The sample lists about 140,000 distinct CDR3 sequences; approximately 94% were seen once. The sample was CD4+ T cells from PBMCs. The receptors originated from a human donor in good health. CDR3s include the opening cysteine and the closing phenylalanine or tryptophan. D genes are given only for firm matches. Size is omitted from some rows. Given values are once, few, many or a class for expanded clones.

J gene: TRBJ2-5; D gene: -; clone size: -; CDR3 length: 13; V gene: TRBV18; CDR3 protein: CASSRASLETQYF; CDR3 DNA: TGTGCCAGCTCTCGGGCTTCGTTGGAGACCCAGTACTTC
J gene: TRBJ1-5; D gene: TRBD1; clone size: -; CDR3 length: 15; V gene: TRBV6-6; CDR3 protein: CATFTGGRSNQPQHF; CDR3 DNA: TGTGCCACCTTTACAGGGGGTAGGAGCAATCAGCCCCAGCATTTT
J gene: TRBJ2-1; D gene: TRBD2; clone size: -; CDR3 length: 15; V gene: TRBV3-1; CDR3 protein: CASSQGTSGGNEQFF; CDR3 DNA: TGTGCCAGCAGCCAAGGGACTAGCGGGGGCAATGAGCAGTTCTTC
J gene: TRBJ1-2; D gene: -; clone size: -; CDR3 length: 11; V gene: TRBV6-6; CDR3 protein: CASSSPGGYTF; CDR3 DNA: TGTGCCAGCAGTTCCCCGGGGGGCTACACCTTC
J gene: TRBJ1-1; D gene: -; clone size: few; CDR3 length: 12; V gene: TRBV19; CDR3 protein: CASSIRGAGAFF; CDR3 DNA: TGTGCCAGTAGTATCAGAGGGGCGGGAGCTTTCTTT
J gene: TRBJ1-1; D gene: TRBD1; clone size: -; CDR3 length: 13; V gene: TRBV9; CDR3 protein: CASSLSTGAAVFF; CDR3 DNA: TGTGCCAGCAGCCTATCCACAGGGGCAGCAGTTTTCTTT
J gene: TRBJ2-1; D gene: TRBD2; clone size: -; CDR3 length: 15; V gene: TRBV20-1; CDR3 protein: CSAGGSGSVLDEQFF; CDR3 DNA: TGCAGTGCTGGGGGTAGCGGGAGTGTGTTGGATGAGCAGTTCTTC
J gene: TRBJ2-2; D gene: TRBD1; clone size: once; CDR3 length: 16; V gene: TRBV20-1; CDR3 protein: CSATSRDRGRAGELFF; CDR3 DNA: TGCAGTGCTACCAGCCGGGACAGGGGTAGGGCCGGGGAGCTGTTTTTT
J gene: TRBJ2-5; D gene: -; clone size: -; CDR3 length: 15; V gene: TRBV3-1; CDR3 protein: CASSQESRARETQYF; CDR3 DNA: TGTGCCAGCAGCCAAGAGAGCCGAGCCAGAGAGACCCAGTACTTC
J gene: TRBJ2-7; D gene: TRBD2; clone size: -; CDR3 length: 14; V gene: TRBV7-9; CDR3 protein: CASSAGTSGNEQYF; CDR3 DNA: TGTGCCAGCAGCGCCGGGACTAGCGGGAACGAGCAGTACTTC
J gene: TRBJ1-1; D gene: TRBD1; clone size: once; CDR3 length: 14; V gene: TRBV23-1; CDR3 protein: CASSHKTGGTEAFF; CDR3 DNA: TGCGCCAGCAGTCATAAGACAGGGGGCACTGAAGCTTTCTTT
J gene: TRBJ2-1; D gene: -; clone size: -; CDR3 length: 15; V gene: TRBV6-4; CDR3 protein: CASPERAPRDNEQFF; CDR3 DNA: TGTGCCAGTCCAGAAAGGGCCCCCCGAGACAATGAGCAGTTCTTC
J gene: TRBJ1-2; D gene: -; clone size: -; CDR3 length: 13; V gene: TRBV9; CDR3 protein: CASSISGLNGYTF; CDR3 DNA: TGTGCCAGCAGCATTTCAGGATTGAACGGCTACACCTTC
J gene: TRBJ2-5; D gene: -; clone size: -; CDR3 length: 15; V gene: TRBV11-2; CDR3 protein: CASSPRGSPAETQYF; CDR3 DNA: TGTGCCAGCAGCCCCCGAGGGTCACCCGCAGAGACCCAGTACTTC
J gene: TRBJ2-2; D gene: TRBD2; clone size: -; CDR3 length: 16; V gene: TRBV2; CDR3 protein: CASRAGTSGSTGELFF; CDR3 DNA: TGTGCCAGCAGGGCCGGGACTAGCGGGAGCACCGGGGAGCTGTTTTTT
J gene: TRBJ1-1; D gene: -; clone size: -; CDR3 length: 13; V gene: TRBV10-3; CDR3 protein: CAINVEPNTEAFF; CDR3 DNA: TGTGCCATCAATGTTGAGCCGAACACTGAAGCTTTCTTT
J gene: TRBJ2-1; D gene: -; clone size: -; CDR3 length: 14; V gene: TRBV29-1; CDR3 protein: CSVVTGELYNEQFF; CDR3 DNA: TGCAGCGTTGTCACCGGCGAACTTTACAATGAGCAGTTCTTC
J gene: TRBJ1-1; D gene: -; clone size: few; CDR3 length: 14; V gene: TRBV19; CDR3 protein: CASSLRTVNTEAFF; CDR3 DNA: TGTGCCAGTAGTCTTCGGACAGTGAACACTGAAGCTTTCTTT
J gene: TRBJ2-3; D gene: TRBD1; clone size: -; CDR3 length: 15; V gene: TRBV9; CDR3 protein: CASSGGTGALDTQYF; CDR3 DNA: TGTGCCAGCAGCGGCGGGACAGGGGCCTTGGATACGCAGTATTTT
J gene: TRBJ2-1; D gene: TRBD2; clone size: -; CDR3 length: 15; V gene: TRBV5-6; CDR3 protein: CASSLLAGVSSEQFF; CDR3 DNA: TGTGCCAGCAGCCTCCTAGCGGGAGTTTCCTCTGAGCAGTTCTTC
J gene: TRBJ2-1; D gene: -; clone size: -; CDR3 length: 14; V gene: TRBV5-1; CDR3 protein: CASSLVPGPNEQFF; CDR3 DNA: TGCGCCAGCAGCTTGGTTCCCGGGCCCAATGAGCAGTTCTTC
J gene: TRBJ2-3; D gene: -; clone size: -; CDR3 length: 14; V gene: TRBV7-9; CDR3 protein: CASSSSGTQDTQYF; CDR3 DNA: TGTGCCAGCAGCTCATCCGGGACACAAGATACGCAGTATTTT
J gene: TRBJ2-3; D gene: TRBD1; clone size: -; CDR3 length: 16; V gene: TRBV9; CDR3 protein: CASSVGGTGLTDTQYF; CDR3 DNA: TGTGCCAGCAGCGTAGGAGGGACAGGGTTGACAGATACGCAGTATTTT
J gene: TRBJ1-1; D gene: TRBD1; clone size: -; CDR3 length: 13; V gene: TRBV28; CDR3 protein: CAIGTGMDTEAFF; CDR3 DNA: TGTGCCATCGGGACAGGGATGGACACTGAAGCTTTCTTT
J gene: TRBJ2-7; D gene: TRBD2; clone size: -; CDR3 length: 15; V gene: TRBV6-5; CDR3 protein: CASSPSGRTHYEQYF; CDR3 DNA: TGTGCCAGCAGTCCGAGCGGGAGGACACACTACGAGCAGTACTTC
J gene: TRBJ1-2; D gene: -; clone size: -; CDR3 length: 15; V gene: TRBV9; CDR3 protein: CASSTRTKVKYGYTF; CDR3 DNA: TGTGCCAGCAGCACGCGAACGAAGGTGAAATATGGCTACACCTTC
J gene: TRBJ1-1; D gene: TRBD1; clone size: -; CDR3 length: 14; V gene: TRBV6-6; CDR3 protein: CASSSRQGQTEAFF; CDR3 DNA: TGTGCCAGCAGTTCTCGACAGGGGCAAACTGAAGCTTTCTTT
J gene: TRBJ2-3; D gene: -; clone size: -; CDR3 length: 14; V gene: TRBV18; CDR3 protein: CASSPRQGRDTQYF; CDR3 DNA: TGTGCCAGCTCACCACGGCAGGGGAGAGATACGCAGTATTTT
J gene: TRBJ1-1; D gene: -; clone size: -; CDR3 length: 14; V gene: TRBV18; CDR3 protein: CASSPAGANTEAFF; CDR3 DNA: TGTGCCAGCTCACCTGCAGGGGCGAACACTGAAGCTTTCTTT
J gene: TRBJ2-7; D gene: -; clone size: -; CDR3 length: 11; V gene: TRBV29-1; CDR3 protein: CSGAAGPEQYF; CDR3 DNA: TGCAGCGGGGCCGCGGGTCCCGAGCAGTACTTC
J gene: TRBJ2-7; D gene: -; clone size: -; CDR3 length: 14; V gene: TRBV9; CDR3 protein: CASSVGVLPYEQYF; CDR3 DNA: TGTGCCAGCAGCGTAGGGGTCCTCCCCTACGAGCAGTACTTC
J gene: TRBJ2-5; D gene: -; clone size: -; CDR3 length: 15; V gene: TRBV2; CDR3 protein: CASSEITGRKETQYF; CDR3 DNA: TGTGCCAGCAGTGAAATTACAGGAAGAAAAGAGACCCAGTACTTC
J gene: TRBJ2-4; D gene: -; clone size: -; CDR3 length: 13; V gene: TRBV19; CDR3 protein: CASSLATGGIQYF; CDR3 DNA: TGTGCCAGTTCCCTTGCGACGGGCGGCATTCAGTACTTC
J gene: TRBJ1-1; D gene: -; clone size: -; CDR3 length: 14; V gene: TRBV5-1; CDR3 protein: CASSLGQPGTEAFF; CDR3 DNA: TGCGCCAGCAGCTTGGGACAGCCGGGCACTGAAGCTTTCTTT
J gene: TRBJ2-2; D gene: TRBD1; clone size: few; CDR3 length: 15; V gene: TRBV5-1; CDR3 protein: CASSLRTGNTGELFF; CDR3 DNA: TGCGCCAGCAGCCTCCGGACAGGAAACACCGGGGAGCTGTTTTTT
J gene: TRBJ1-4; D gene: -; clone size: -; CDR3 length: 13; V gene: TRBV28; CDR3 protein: CASSSGDREKLFF; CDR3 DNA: TGTGCCAGCAGTTCGGGCGACAGGGAAAAACTGTTTTTT
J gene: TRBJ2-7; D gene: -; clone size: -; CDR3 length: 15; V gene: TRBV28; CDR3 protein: CASSLLDGQGYEQYF; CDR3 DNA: TGTGCCAGCAGCCTGCTAGACGGTCAAGGGTACGAGCAGTACTTC
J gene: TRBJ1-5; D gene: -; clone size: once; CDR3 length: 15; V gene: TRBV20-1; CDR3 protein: CSARLSQGGNQPQHF; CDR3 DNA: TGCAGTGCTAGGTTGAGCCAGGGTGGCAATCAGCCCCAGCATTTT
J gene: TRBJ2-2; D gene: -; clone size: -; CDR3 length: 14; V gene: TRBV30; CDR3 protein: CAWRAWVNTGELFF; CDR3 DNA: TGTGCCTGGAGGGCCTGGGTAAACACCGGGGAGCTGTTTTTT
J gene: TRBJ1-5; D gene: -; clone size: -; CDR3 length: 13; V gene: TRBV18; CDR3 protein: CASSPDSNQPQHF; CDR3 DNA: TGTGCCAGCTCACCTGATAGCAATCAGCCCCAGCATTTT
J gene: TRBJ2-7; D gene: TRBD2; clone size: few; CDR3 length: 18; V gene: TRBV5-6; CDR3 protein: CASSHFQIIAGGFREQYF; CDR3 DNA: TGTGCCAGCAGCCACTTCCAAATAATAGCGGGAGGGTTTCGCGAGCAGTACTTC
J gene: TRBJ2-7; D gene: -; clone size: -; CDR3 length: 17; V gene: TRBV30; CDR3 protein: CAWSVFGGGRFSYEQYF; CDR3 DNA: TGTGCCTGGAGTGTATTTGGCGGCGGCCGATTCTCCTACGAGCAGTACTTC
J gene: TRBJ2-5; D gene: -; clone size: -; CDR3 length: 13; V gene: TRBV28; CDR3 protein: CASSLQGQETQYF; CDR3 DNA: TGTGCCAGCAGTTTACAGGGCCAAGAGACCCAGTACTTC
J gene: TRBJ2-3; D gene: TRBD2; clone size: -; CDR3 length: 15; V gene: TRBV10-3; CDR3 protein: CAISEGLAGTDTQYF; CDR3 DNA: TGTGCCATCAGTGAGGGACTAGCAGGGACAGATACGCAGTATTTT
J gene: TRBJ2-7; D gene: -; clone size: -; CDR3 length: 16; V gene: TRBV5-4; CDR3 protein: CASSLTRATPRGEQYF; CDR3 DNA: TGTGCCAGCAGCCTGACTAGAGCTACCCCTAGGGGCGAGCAGTACTTC
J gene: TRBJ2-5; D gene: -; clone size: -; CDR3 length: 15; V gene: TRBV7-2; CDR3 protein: CASSRSGRNRETQYF; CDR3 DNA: TGTGCCAGCAGCCGCTCTGGGAGAAACCGGGAGACCCAGTACTTC
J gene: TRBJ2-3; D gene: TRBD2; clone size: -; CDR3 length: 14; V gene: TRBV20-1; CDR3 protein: CSAVTSDGTDTQYF; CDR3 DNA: TGCAGTGCTGTGACTAGCGACGGCACAGATACGCAGTATTTT
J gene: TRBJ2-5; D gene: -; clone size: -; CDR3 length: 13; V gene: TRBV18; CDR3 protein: CASSPGTWETQYF; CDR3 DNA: TGTGCCAGCTCACCAGGGACATGGGAGACCCAGTACTTC
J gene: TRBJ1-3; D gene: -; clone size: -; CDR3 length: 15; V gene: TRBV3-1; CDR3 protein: CASSAPGSSGNTIYF; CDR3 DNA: TGTGCCAGCAGCGCCCCAGGGAGCTCTGGAAACACCATATATTTT
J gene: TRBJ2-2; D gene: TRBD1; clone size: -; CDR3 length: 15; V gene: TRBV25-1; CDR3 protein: CASTRTGANTGELFF; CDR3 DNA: TGTGCCAGCACCCGAACAGGGGCGAACACCGGGGAGCTGTTTTTT
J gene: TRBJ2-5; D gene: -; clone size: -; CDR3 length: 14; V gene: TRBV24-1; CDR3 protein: CATSDPGQQETQYF; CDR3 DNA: TGTGCCACCAGTGATCCCGGACAGCAAGAGACCCAGTACTTC
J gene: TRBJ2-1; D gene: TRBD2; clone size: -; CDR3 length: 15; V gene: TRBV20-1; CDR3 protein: CSAGDRAGDYNEQFF; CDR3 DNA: TGCAGTGCAGGGGACCGAGCGGGGGATTACAATGAGCAGTTCTTC
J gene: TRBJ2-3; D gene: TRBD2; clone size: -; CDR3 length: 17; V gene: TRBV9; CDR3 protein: CASSATSGRISTDTQYF; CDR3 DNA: TGTGCCAGCAGCGCGACTAGCGGGAGGATTAGCACAGATACGCAGTATTTT
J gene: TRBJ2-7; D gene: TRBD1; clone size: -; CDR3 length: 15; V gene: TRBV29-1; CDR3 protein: CSVLKLRDRRYEQYF; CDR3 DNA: TGCAGCGTTCTTAAGCTCCGGGACAGACGCTACGAGCAGTACTTC
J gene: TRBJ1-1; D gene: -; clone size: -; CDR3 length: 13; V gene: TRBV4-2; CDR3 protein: CASSQEANTEAFF; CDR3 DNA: TGTGCCAGCAGCCAAGAGGCGAACACTGAAGCTTTCTTT
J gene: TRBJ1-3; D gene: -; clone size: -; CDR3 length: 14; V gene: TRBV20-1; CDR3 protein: CSARVTSSGNTIYF; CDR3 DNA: TGCAGTGCTAGAGTGACCAGCTCTGGAAACACCATATATTTT
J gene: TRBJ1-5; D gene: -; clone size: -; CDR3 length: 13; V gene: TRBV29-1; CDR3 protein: CSVWGGANQPQHF; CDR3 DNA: TGCAGCGTTTGGGGGGGGGCAAATCAGCCCCAGCATTTT
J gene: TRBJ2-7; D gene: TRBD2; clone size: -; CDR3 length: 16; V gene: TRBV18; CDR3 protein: CASSPRGLAGGYEQYF; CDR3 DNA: TGTGCCAGCTCACCTCGTGGACTAGCGGGAGGGTACGAGCAGTACTTC